The 4 T cell receptor beta chains given below trace back to one sample, sequenced in a study of blood T cells in healthy people across ages. Combining a sample-barcoded 5' primer with a J-beta primer mix, a second PCR ran for roughly 7 to 12 cycles. TCRdb redid the calling of the 5' RACE reads with MiXCR, one entry per CDR3 protein. The sample lists roughly 500,000 distinct CDR3 sequences, 25% to 30% seen once, with about a fifth in the top ten. The sample comprised blood. The receptors here all came from a woman in her 70s in good health.

The V and J genes are TRBV16 and TRBJ1-1; D gene unclear. The germline V gene encodes CDR1 KGHSY and CDR2 FQNENV. The length of the CDR3 is 12 residues. V lost 0 bases to trimming and J lost 6 bases, with 5 bases between them. The CDR3 region is CASSQSTSEAFF. CDR3 nucleotide sequence: TGTGCCAGCAGCCAATCGACCTCTGAAGCTTTCTTT.

V is TRBV3-1 and J is TRBJ1-2, with D perhaps matching TRBD1 (6 bases). V lost 5 bases and J 10 bases, leaving 20 bases between the germline ends. The germline gives CDR1 LGHDT, CDR2 YNNKEL (reference sequence). The CDR3 is made up of 14 amino acids. The chain's CDR3 is CASSSQTRGVYYTF. The CDR3 DNA sequence: TGTGCCAGCAGCTCCCAGACCAGGGGAGTGTACTACACCTTC.

To note about this clonotype: The conserved phenylalanine or tryptophan is not found at the CDR3 terminus, so this likely reflects a read error. The DNA is omitted, as the CDR3 cannot be located on it reliably, and the CDR3 follows TCRdb's listing. The chain joins TRBV5-1 to TRBJ2-4; the table's D call of TRBD1 was not tested on the DNA. Both ends counted, the CDR3 spans 15 residues. The germline V gene encodes CDR1 SGHRS and CDR2 YFSETQ. The CDR3 loop reads CASSLGQLAKNIQCL.

This clonotype was found a few times. The rearrangement links TRBV5-1 to TRBJ1-2, with D maybe TRBD1 (6 bases). This CDR3 is built from 14 residues. V lost 3 bases to trimming and J lost 4 bases, with 13 bases between them. Germline V gene sequence: CDR1 SGHRS, CDR2 YFSETQ. The CDR3 sequence is CASSSQGKGYGYTF. The CDR3 DNA follows: TGCGCCAGCAGCTCCCAGGGGAAGGGCTATGGCTACACCTTC.